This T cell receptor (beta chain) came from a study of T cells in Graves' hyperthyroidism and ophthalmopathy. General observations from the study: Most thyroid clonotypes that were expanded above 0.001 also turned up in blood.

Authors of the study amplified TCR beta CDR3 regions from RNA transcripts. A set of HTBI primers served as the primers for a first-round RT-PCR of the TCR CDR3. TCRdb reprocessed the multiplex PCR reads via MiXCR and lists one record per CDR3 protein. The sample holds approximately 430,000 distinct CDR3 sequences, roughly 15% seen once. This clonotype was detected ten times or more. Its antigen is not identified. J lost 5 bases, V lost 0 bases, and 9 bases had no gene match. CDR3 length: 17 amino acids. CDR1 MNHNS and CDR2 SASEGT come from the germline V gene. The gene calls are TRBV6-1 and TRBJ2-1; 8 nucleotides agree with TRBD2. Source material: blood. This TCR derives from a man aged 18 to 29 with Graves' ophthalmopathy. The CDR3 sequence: CASSEALSGNRDNEQFF. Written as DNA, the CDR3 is TGTGCCAGCAGTGAAGCCCTTAGCGGGAACCGCGACAATGAGCAGTTCTTC.